This entry describes one T cell receptor (beta chain). The junction departs from the called germline gene at one end, perhaps through a read error. The authors ran a second PCR of roughly 6 to 12 cycles using a sample-barcoded 5' primer and a J-beta primer mix. The template-switch adaptor, which had 12 random nucleotides, put a tag on each cDNA molecule. TCRdb redid the calling of the 5' RACE reads with MiXCR, one entry per CDR3 protein. The sample lists fewer than 2,000,000 distinct CDR3 sequences, almost 35% occurring once. The data originate from a study of blood T cells in healthy people across ages. The germline CDR1 and CDR2 sequences are SGHTA and FQGNSA. The CDR3 sequence is 16 residues long.

The TCR comes from a woman aged 25 to 39 in good health. V is TRBV7-2 and J is TRBJ2-2; D ambiguous. Sequenced input: blood. The CDR3 DNA sequence: TGTGCCAGTAGCTTCTCTGGCGACGCGAACACCGGGGAGCTGTTTTTT. It specifies CASSFSGDANTGELFF.